This TCR beta chain comes out of a study of blood T cell repertoires in COVID-19. About the research overall: Nucleic acid was either cDNA or gDNA, and it came from T cells, B-cell-depleted T cells, or PBMCs.

Looked up from germline, CDR1 is SQVTM and CDR2 is ANQGSEA. The CDR3 totals 13 residues. V gave up 6 bases and J gave up 2 bases, with 10 bases separating them. Generated by immunoSEQ multiplex PCR, the TCRdb table keeps only in-frame clones and is missing some. The top ten hold about 5% of the sample, which has 300,000 to 350,000 clones, 88% seen once. This sequence was found in a man aged 25-45 years who had recovered from COVID-19. This chain joins TRBV29-1 and TRBJ2-2, with no clear D. Sequencing was done on a sample of PBMCs or T cells enriched from blood (not recorded which). CDR3 amino acids: CSVPLTNTGELFF. In DNA, the CDR3 is TGCAGCGTACCTTTGACTAACACCGGGGAGCTGTTTTTT.